The next 30 T cell receptor beta chains were all read from a single sample in a study of tumor-infiltrating lymphocytes in primary liver carcinoma. Investigators took RNA and DNA out together from about 21-30 mg of unsorted bulk tissue. With a constant-region primer, TCR beta cDNA was made from around 530 ng of total RNA. Library construction for TCR beta comprised three nested multiplex PCR rounds performed with slightly modified ARM-PCR. A C-beta reverse primer and TRBV1-TRBV30 forward primers served in each of the first two PCR rounds, at 10 cycles apiece. A single record per CDR3 protein comes from TCRdb applying MiXCR to the multiplex PCR reads. The sample gives about 96,000 distinct CDR3 sequences, approximately 68% of which show up once; more than 25% is in the top ten. The sample comprised tumor-adjacent normal liver tissue. The receptors originated from a man aged 35 to 55 with primary liver carcinoma and hepatitis B virus infection.

For this clonotype: A junction end diverges from the germline sequence, so it may reflect a read error. V gene TRBV4-2 combines with J gene TRBJ2-7; D could derive from TRBD1 or TRBD2 (5 bases each). The CDR3 extends over 15 amino acids. CDR1 is LGHNA, CDR2 YNFKEQ, per germline. Here the CDR3 reads CASSPDGARTYEQYF. The CDR3 bases are TGTGCTAGCAGCCCCGACGGGGCCCGGACCTACGAGCAGTACTTC.

About this clonotype itself: The conserved closing phenylalanine or tryptophan is absent in this CDR3, likely reflecting a read error. V is TRBV11-2 and J is TRBJ2-3, with TRBD1 identical over 7 bases. The germline V gene has CDR1 SGHAT and CDR2 FQNNGV. This CDR3 is 15 amino acids long. The CDR3 protein is CASSFRDSRTDRQYY. For the CDR3, the DNA is TGTGCCAGCAGCTTTCGGGACAGTCGCACAGATAGGCAGTATTAT.

This clonotype was seen at least ten times. This sequence joins TRBV12-3 or TRBV12-4 and TRBJ2-5, with D perhaps matching TRBD2 (5 bases). This CDR3 has 14 residues. Trimming pared 1 base from V and 3 bases from J, leaving 9 bases between. The CDR3 DNA is TGTGCCAGCAGTTTAGATCGAGCGGAAGAGACCCAGTACTTC. Protein: CASSLDRAEETQYF.

As regards this clonotype: At one boundary the junction diverges from the germline segment, which might be a read error. The chain employs TRBV10-3 and TRBJ2-7; 9 bases line up with TRBD1. This CDR3 is 14 amino acids long. From germline, CDR1 is ENHRY and CDR2 SYGVKD. The CDR3 nucleotides are TGTGCCATCAGTACCGGGACAGGGATCTACAAGCAGTACTTC. Encoded protein: CAISTGTGIYKQYF.

Concerning this clonotype: The junction shows a germline mismatch at one end, possibly a read error. The J gene is TRBJ2-2, the V gene TRBV4-2, with D maybe TRBD2 (6 bases). This CDR3 is built from 15 residues. Looked up from germline, CDR1 is LGHNA and CDR2 is YNFKEQ. The CDR3 DNA sequence: TGTTCCAGCAGTTCCGAGCGGGCGAACACCTGGGAGCTGTTTTTT. This codes for CSSSSERANTWELFF.

DNA for the CDR3: TGCAGTGCAGAACAGGGGGCAGGGGAGACCCAGTACTTC. Residues: CSAEQGAGETQYF. J is TRBJ2-5 and V is TRBV20-1; 9 nucleotides align to TRBD1. The CDR3 runs 13 residues. The ends lost 6 bases at V and 5 bases at J; junction bases unmatched: 7. Per the germline V gene, CDR1 is DFQATT and CDR2 is SNEGSKA (reference sequence).

This clonotype was counted only a few times. One end of the junction does not line up with germline, which may come from a read error. This chain uses TRBV7-9 with TRBJ2-7; no clear D. The CDR3 runs 13 residues. Germline V gives CDR1 SEHNR, CDR2 FQNEAQ (reference sequence). Here the CDR3 reads CASSLSPSYEQYF. The CDR3 DNA reads TGTGCCAGCAGCTTATCCCCCTCCTATGAGCAGTACTTC.

There are many counts of this clonotype. The V call is TRBV11-2, the J call TRBJ2-1, with D uncertain. CDR1 and CDR2 (germline): SGHAT, FQNNGV. The CDR3 has 16 amino acids. V lost 2 bases and J 3 bases, leaving 14 bases between the germline ends. CDR3 DNA sequence: TGTGCCAGCAGCTTAATTCTAGAACGGTACTACAATGAGCAGTTCTTC. As protein: CASSLILERYYNEQFF.

As to this clonotype: One junction end disagrees with the germline gene, perhaps due to a read error. The V and J genes are TRBV4-1 and TRBJ2-2; TRBD2 might be the D (6 bases). Germline V CDR1 and CDR2: MGHRA, YSYEKL. This CDR3 is built from 13 residues. The CDR3 nucleotides read TGCGCCAACAACCAAGGACAAGGCGGGGAGCTGTTTTTC. Its protein product is CANNQGQGGELFF.

This clonotype turned up a few times. V gene TRBV28 combines with J gene TRBJ2-7; perhaps D is TRBD1 or TRBD2 (6 bases each). V gave up 7 bases and J gave up 4 bases, with 20 bases separating them. This CDR3 spans 15 amino acids. The germline V gene encodes CDR1 MDHEN and CDR2 SYDVKM. As DNA, the CDR3 is TGTGCCAGCAACCCAATAAGGGGGGATTGGTACGAGCAGTACTTC. Its protein is CASNPIRGDWYEQYF.

Worth noting for this clonotype: This may be a read error, as it is one base from a much larger clone. The V and J genes are TRBV7-8 and TRBJ2-1, with TRBD2 matching 13 bases. The CDR3 has 15 residues. Per germline, CDR1 SGHVS and CDR2 FQNEAQ. The CDR3 DNA is TGTACCAGCAGCAAAGGACTAGCGGGAGCGGGGGAGCAGTTCTTC. It specifies CTSSKGLAGAGEQFF.

The chain is built from TRBV5-1 and TRBJ2-3, with D perhaps matching TRBD1 (5 bases). This CDR3 comprises 17 residues. Germline CDR1 and CDR2: SGHRS and YFSETQ. The germline V and J ends were trimmed by 3 bases and 2 bases, with 19 bases remaining between them. CDR3 loop: CASSSGARWGNTDTQYF. In DNA, the CDR3 is TGCGCCAGCAGCTCTGGGGCCAGATGGGGAAACACAGATACGCAGTATTTT.

With respect to this clonotype: One end of the junction is discordant with germline, which a read error may explain. This chain links TRBV11-2 with TRBJ2-5; either TRBD1 or TRBD2 may fit D (5 bases each). The CDR3 runs to 13 residues. The germline V gene encodes CDR1 SGHAT and CDR2 FQNNGV. The CDR3 DNA is TGTGCCTGCAGCTTAGTAGGGGAGGAGACCCAGTACTTC. Protein sequence: CACSLVGEETQYF.

As for this clonotype: At one end the junction does not follow the germline gene, possibly because of a read error. This chain joins TRBV11-2 and TRBJ2-7; 9 bases align to TRBD2. CDR3 length: 14 residues. CDR1 is SGHAT, CDR2 FQNNGV, per germline. CDR3: CANSSSGNRHEQYF. The CDR3 DNA sequence: TGTGCCAACAGCTCTAGCGGGAACCGCCACGAGCAGTACTTT.

J is TRBJ2-1 and V is TRBV11-3; D may match TRBD1 or TRBD2 (5 bases each). This CDR3 is built from 14 residues. The germline V gene encodes CDR1 SGHNT and CDR2 YENEEA. Trimming removed 7 bases at V and 0 bases at J, with 10 bases between. CDR3 region: CASISGSSYNEQFF. The CDR3 DNA reads TGTGCCAGCATCTCAGGGAGCTCCTACAATGAGCAGTTCTTC.

For this clonotype: A read error may explain this, as a much larger clone is one base away. The chain joins TRBV10-3 to TRBJ2-3, with D perhaps TRBD1 or TRBD2 (5 bases each). The CDR3 totals 14 residues. Germline CDR1 ENHRY, CDR2 SYGVKD. The CDR3 loop reads CAMSEREGADTQYF. The CDR3 nucleotides read TGTGCCATGAGTGAACGGGAAGGGGCAGATACGCAGTATTTT.

A note on this clonotype: A much more abundant neighbour one base away suggests this may be a read error. The chain recombines TRBV10-3 with TRBJ2-5; 9 nucleotides line up with TRBD1. The germline V gene encodes CDR1 ENHRY and CDR2 SYGVKD. CDR3 size: 15 residues. CDR3 protein: CAISLSTGGQEAQYF. CDR3 in DNA: TGTGCCATCAGTCTGTCGACAGGGGGGCAAGAGGCCCAGTACTTC.

A word on this clonotype: A junction boundary mismatches the germline segment, possibly from a read error. V gene TRBV11-2 combines with J gene TRBJ2-7, with D unclear. CDR3 length: 12 residues. The V gene's germline CDR1 is SGHAT and CDR2 FQNNGV. Here the CDR3 reads CVSSVLGHEQYF. As DNA, the CDR3 is TGTGTCAGCAGCGTGTTGGGCCACGAGCAGTACTTC.

V and J are TRBV29-1 and TRBJ2-1, with 15 nucleotides matching TRBD2. This CDR3 spans 12 amino acids. Germline loops: CDR1 SQVTM, CDR2 ANQGSEA. The CDR3 sequence is CGGLAGGPKQFF. The DNA of the CDR3 is TGCGGCGGACTAGCGGGGGGGCCCAAGCAGTTCTTC.

As for this clonotype: Being one base from a much bigger clone, this may be a read error. The rearrangement uses TRBV10-3 and TRBJ1-3, with a possible D match to TRBD1 (5 bases). Germline V gene sequence: CDR1 ENHRY, CDR2 SYGVKD. This CDR3 has 14 residues. The CDR3 reads CAISGTGAGNTINF. The CDR3 DNA follows: TGTGCCATCAGTGGAACCGGGGCTGGAAACACCATAAATTTT.

This rearrangement joins TRBV11-2 to TRBJ2-7; TRBD1 agrees at 10 bases. The CDR3 spans 15 residues. V was pared by 3 bases and J by 5 bases, with 7 bases of the junction left unmatched. Germline-derived CDR1 and CDR2 are SGHAT and FQNNGV. CDR3 in amino acids: CASSLLKGTGDEQYF. The CDR3 coding sequence is TGTGCCAGCAGCTTGCTCAAGGGGACAGGGGACGAGCAGTACTTC.

Remarks on this clonotype: The germline gene is not matched at one end of the junction; a read error may be the cause. The J gene is TRBJ2-3, the V gene TRBV29-1; TRBD2 is a possible D gene (6 bases). Germline CDR1 is SQVTM and CDR2 is ANQGSEA. The CDR3 runs to 13 residues. Here the CDR3 reads CSVEDHGRDTQYF. The DNA of the CDR3 is TGCAGTGTTGAAGATCACGGGAGAGATACGCAGTATTTT.

A remark on this clonotype: At one end the junction does not follow the germline gene, possibly because of a read error. The genes are TRBV11-2 and TRBJ1-2; 8 nucleotides agree with TRBD1. This CDR3 is 16 amino acids long. Germline lookup yields CDR1 SGHAT and CDR2 FQNNGV. DNA of the CDR3: TGTACCAGCAGCTTAGATCTAACAGGGGGAGCCCATGGCCACACCTTC. This translates into CTSSLDLTGGAHGHTF.

Concerning this clonotype itself: In this CDR3 the conserved last residue, phenylalanine or tryptophan, is missing, so a read error is likely. V gene TRBV29-1 combines with J gene TRBJ2-7, with 10 bases aligning to TRBD1. Germline lookup yields CDR1 SQVTM and CDR2 ANQGSEA. The CDR3 is 12 residues long. CDR3 in amino acids: CRVTGQGYEQYI. CDR3 sequence (DNA): TGCAGGGTGACGGGACAGGGGTACGAGCAGTACATC.

Details on this clonotype: A read error is possible here, since a much larger clone lies one base away. The chain employs TRBV28 and TRBJ2-7; D may match TRBD1 or TRBD2 (5 bases each). Germline loops: CDR1 MDHEN, CDR2 SYDVKM. CDR3 length: 14 amino acids. This chain's CDR3 is CAGSLRGGYYEQYF. The CDR3 DNA follows: TGTGCCGGCAGTTTAAGGGGCGGGTACTACGAGCAGTACTTC.

This chain's CDR3 is CSALRDGGRNEQFF. The CDR3, as DNA: TGCAGTGCTCTCCGGGACGGGGGGCGCAATGAGCAGTTCTTC. The rearrangement links TRBV20-1 to TRBJ2-1; D perhaps matches TRBD2 (7 bases). Germline CDR1 is DFQATT and CDR2 is SNEGSKA (reference sequence). This CDR3 contains 14 residues. V shed 5 bases and J shed 6 bases, with 17 bases lying between them.

To note about this clonotype: Its ends do not fully match the called genes, so a read error is possible. The chain couples TRBV11-1 to TRBJ2-5, with D possibly matching TRBD2 (6 bases). The germline CDR1 and CDR2 sequences are SGHAT and FQDESV (reference sequence). CDR3 size: 19 residues. CDR3 loop: CAGSPPPGVRKDFQETQYF. CDR3 coding DNA: TGTGCCGGCAGCCCGCCCCCGGGGGTCAGAAAGGACTTCCAAGAGACCCAGTACTTC.

Notes on this clonotype: This may arise from a read error, as a much more abundant clone is one base away. This rearrangement joins TRBV6-1 to TRBJ2-3, with 9 bases fitting TRBD2. The germline gives CDR1 MNHNS, CDR2 SASEGT. The CDR3 has 14 residues. Here the CDR3 reads CASRTGLATDMQYF. Written as DNA, the CDR3 is TGTGCCAGCAGGACGGGACTAGCCACAGATATGCAGTATTTT.

V is TRBV15 and J is TRBJ2-3, with a tentative D call TRBD1 (7 bases). There are 16 residues in the CDR3. Trimming stripped 6 bases from V and 6 bases from J, with 22 bases between. The germline V gene has CDR1 LNHNV and CDR2 YYDKDF (reference sequence). CDR3 DNA sequence: TGTGCCACCAGAAACCCCACAGGGGAGGAAGGGGATACGCAGTATTTT. Protein sequence: CATRNPTGEEGDTQYF.

In the case of this clonotype: Germline and junction disagree at one end, which may indicate a read error. This sequence joins TRBV11-2 and TRBJ1-6; D not resolved. Germline V gene lookup returns CDR1 SGHAT and CDR2 FQNNGV. The CDR3 is made up of 14 amino acids. The CDR3 is CANSLGPQCSPLPF. The CDR3 DNA reads as TGTGCCAACAGCTTAGGCCCACAGTGTTCACCCCTCCCCTTT.